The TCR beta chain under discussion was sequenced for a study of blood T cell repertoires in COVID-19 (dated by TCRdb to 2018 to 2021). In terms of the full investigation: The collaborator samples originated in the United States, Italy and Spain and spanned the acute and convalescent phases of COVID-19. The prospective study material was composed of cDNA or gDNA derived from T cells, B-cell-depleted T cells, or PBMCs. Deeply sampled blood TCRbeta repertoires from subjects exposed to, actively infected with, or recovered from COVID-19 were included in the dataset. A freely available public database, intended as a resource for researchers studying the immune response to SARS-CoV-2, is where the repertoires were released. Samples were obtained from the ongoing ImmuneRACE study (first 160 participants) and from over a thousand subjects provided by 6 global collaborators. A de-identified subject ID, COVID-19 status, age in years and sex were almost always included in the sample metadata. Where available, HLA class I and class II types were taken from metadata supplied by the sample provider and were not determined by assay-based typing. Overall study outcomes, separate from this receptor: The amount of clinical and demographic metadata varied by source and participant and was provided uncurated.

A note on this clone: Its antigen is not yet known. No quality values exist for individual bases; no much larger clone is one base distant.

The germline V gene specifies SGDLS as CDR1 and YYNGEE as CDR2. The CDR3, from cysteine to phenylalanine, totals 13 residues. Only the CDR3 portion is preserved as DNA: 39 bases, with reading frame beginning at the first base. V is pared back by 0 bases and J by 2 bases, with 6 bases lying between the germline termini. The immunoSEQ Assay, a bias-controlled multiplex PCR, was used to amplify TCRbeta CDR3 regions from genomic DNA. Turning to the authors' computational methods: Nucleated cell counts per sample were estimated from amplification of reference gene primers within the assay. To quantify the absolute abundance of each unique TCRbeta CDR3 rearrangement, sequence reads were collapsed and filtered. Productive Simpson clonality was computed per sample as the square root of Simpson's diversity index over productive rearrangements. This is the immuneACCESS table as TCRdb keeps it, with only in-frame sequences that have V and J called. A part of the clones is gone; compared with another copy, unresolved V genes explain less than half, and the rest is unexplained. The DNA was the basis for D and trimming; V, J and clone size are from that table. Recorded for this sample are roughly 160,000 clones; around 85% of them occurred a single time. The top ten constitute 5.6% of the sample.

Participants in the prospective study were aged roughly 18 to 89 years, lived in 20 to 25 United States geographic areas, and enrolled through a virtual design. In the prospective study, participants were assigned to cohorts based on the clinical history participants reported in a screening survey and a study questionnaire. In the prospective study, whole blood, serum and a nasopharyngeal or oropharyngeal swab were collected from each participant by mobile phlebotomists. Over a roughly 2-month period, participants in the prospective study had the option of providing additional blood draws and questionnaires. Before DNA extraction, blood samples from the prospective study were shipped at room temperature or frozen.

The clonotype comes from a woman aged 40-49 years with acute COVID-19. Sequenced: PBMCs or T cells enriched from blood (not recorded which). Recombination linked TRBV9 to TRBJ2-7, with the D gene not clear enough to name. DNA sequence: TGTGCCAGCAGCGTAGACACCGCCTACGAGCAGTACTTC. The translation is CASSVDTAYEQYF.